This T cell receptor beta chain was observed in a study of T cell repertoires in cytomegalovirus infection. Via MiXCR, TCRdb re-called the reads, giving one row per CDR3 protein. Among fewer than 1,000,000 distinct CDR3 sequences, about a third were seen once, and the ten largest hold roughly 12%. Overall study findings and caveats: Using cumulative public TCR beta family frequency, the authors identified those who carried CMV together with the relevant HLA.

As to this clonotype: Its antigen is currently unknown.

Trimming took off 5 bases at V and 7 bases at J, with 9 bases between the two ends. In germline, CDR1 is SEHNR, CDR2 FQNEAQ (reference sequence). CDR3 length: 12 amino acids. This sequence joins TRBV7-9 and TRBJ1-3, with D hard to call. The sample in question was cultured CD8+ T cells from PBMCs, obtained from culture after CMV antigen stimulation. This TCR derives from a human donor in good health (CMV status not recorded). Some clones in this sample may be carry-over from other donors' samples. This CDR3 is CASSTTENTIYF. CDR3 DNA: TGTGCCAGCAGCACCACAGAGAACACCATATATTTT.